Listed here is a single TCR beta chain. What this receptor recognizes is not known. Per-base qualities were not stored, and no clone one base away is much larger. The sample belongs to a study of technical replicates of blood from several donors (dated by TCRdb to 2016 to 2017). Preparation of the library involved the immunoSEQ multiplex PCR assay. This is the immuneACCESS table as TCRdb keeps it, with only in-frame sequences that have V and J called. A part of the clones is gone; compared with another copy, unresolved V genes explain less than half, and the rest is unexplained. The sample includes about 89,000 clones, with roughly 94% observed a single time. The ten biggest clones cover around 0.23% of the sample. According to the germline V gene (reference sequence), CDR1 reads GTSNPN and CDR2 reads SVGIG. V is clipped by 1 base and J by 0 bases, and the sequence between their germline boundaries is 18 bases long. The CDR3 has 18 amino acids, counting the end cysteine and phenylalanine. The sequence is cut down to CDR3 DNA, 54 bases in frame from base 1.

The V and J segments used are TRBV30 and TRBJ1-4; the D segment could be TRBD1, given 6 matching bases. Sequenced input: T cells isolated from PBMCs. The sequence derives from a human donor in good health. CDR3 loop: CAWSAGLTGRATNEKLFF. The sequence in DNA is TGTGCCTGGAGTGCAGGTTTAACAGGGCGGGCAACTAATGAAAAACTGTTTTTT.